This T cell receptor (beta chain) came from a study of blood T cells in healthy people across ages. Primers used in a second PCR of about 6 to 11 cycles were a sample-barcoded 5' primer and a J-beta primer mix. Via MiXCR, TCRdb re-called the 5' RACE reads, giving one row per CDR3 protein. There are roughly 650,000 distinct CDR3 sequences in the sample; roughly 32% occur only once, and 15% lies in the top ten. This clonotype was found once. Possible read error: a much larger clone is one base away. This sequence was found in an elderly woman in good health. The sample comprised blood.

The CDR3 DNA is TGTGCCAGCAGCTTAGGTTCAGGATTCAGAAACTATGGCTACACCTTC. It encodes CASSLGSGFRNYGYTF. The rearrangement joins TRBV11-2 to TRBJ1-2; D is unclear. Trimming stripped 1 base from V and 2 bases from J, with 14 bases between. CDR3 size: 16 residues. Germline lookup yields CDR1 SGHAT and CDR2 FQNNGV. The full variable domain, with the rest looked up from reference TRBV11-2 and TRBJ1-2, is EAGVAQSPRYKIIEKRQSVAFWCNPISGHATLYWYQQILGQGPKLLIQFQNNGVVDDSQLPKDRFSAERLKGVDSTLKIQPAKLEDSAVYLCASSLGSGFRNYGYTFGSGTRLTVV.